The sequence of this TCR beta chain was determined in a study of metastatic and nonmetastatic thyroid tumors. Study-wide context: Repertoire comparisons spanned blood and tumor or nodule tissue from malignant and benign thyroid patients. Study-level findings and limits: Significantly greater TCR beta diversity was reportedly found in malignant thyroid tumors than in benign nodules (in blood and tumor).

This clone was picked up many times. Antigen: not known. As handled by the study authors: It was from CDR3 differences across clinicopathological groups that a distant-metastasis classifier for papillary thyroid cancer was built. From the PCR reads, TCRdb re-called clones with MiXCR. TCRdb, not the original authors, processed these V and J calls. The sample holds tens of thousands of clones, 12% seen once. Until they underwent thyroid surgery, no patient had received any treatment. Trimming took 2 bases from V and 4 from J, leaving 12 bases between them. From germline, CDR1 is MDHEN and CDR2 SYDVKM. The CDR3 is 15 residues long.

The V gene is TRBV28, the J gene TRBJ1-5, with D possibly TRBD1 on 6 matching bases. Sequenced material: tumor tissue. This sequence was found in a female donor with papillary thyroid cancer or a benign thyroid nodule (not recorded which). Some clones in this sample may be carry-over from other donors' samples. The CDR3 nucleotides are TGTGCCAGCAGTTTACGGGGGCACGGAAATCAGCCCCAGCATTTT. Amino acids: CASSLRGHGNQPQHF.